In this sample, the clone carrying this TCR beta chain turned up many times. Its antigen is still unknown. The data belong to a study of blood T cells in healthy people across ages. Germline V gene data show CDR1 as SGHVS and CDR2 as FQNEAQ. With 1 base removed from V and 5 bases from J, the gap between germline ends came to 5 bases. The CDR3 is 12 amino acids. Study outcomes and limitations: The authors considered diversity estimates from one million T cells to be underestimates. As naive T cell percentage varied, TCR beta diversity correlated strongly with it.

Next came a second PCR, run for roughly 6 to 11 cycles, which used a sample-barcoded 5' primer along with a J-beta primer mix. TCRdb re-derived calls from the 5' RACE reads in MiXCR, one entry per CDR3 protein. The sample holds hundreds of thousands of distinct CDR3 sequences; under 35% are singletons and the top ten take roughly 17%. The clonotype originates from a woman of 80 years or more in good health. The source material was blood. The chain couples TRBV7-8 to TRBJ1-2; D unresolved. Written as DNA, the CDR3 is TGTGCCAGCAGCTTAGGTGCATATGGCTACACCTTC. The encoded protein is CASSLGAYGYTF.